The 7 T cell receptor beta chains given below trace back to one sample, sequenced in a study of response to subunit inactivated influenza vaccine. TCRdb reprocessed the RT-PCR reads via MiXCR and lists one record per CDR3 protein. The sample has roughly 700,000 distinct CDR3 sequences; more than 11% are singletons. The source material was PBMCs from blood, sampled approximately 15 days before vaccination. Source of these receptors: a man aged 50 to 59 who received an inactivated influenza vaccine.

V usage is TRBV6-5 and J usage is TRBJ1-1; D is ambiguous. Germline V lookup: CDR1 MNHEY, CDR2 SVGAGI. V lost 5 bases to trimming and J lost 1 base, with 8 bases between them. The CDR3 has 13 amino acids. CDR3 protein: CASSTGRNTEAFF. CDR3 nucleotides: TGTGCCAGCAGTACTGGTAGGAACACTGAAGCTTTCTTT.

The genes are TRBV19 and TRBJ2-2; D unclear. The CDR3 runs to 16 residues. V was trimmed by 0 bases and J by 8 bases, leaving 16 bases between them. Germline CDR1 LNHDA, CDR2 SQIVND (reference sequence). CDR3: CASSIDLWTARGELFF. For the CDR3, the DNA is TGTGCCAGTAGTATAGATCTATGGACGGCCCGAGGGGAGCTGTTTTTT.

In this sample, this clonotype turned up a few times. This chain uses TRBV6-1 with TRBJ2-7, with no clear D. The CDR3 consists of 12 residues. Deletions cut 7 bases from V and 2 bases from J, with 9 bases between. Per germline, CDR1 MNHNS and CDR2 SASEGT. The CDR3 loop is CASNVRTYEQYF. CDR3 DNA sequence: TGTGCCAGCAACGTGCGAACCTACGAGCAGTACTTC.

This clonotype has ten or more counts. The genes are TRBV5-1 and TRBJ2-7; tentative D call: TRBD1 (7 bases). The CDR3 spans 15 residues. Trimming left V 0 bases short and J 2 bases short, with 12 bases between. Germline loops: CDR1 SGHRS, CDR2 YFSETQ. This CDR3 is CASSLDGGQPYEQYF. CDR3 bases: TGCGCCAGCAGCTTGGACGGGGGACAGCCCTACGAGCAGTACTTC.

The chain couples TRBV4-1 to TRBJ2-2; 9 bases align to TRBD1. Unmatched junction bases numbered 4, after V lost 1 base and J lost 1 base. CDR1 and CDR2 (germline): MGHRA, YSYEKL. The length of the CDR3 is 17 residues. The CDR3 spells CASSQGPGQGNTGELFF. In DNA, the CDR3 is TGCGCCAGCAGCCAAGGCCCGGGACAGGGGAACACCGGGGAGCTGTTTTTT.

This clonotype was seen only a few times. The CDR3 loop reads CASSPPWDRGRRGYTF. The CDR3 nucleotides are TGTGCCAGCAGCCCCCCCTGGGACAGGGGGCGTCGTGGCTACACCTTC. This chain joins TRBV7-2 and TRBJ1-2; TRBD1 matches at 12 bases. J gave up 7 bases and V 5 bases, and 11 bases lay outside the gene matches. CDR1 is SGHTA, CDR2 FQGNSA, per germline. The CDR3 extends over 16 amino acids.

The CDR3 DNA reads as TGTGCCAGCAGTTCCAGCCTCGGACAGGAGCCCCAGCATTTT. Its translation: CASSSSLGQEPQHF. J is TRBJ1-5 and V is TRBV6-5, with TRBD1 identical over 7 bases. In germline, CDR1 is MNHEY, CDR2 SVGAGI. V shed 4 bases and J 8 bases; nucleotides not matched to a gene: 8. The CDR3 length is 14 residues.